These 3 T cell receptor beta chains were all obtained from the same sample, sequenced in a study of regulatory T cells in long-lasting Graves disease. Time point here: persistent/refractory GD, antithyroid drugs over 5 years with positive TRAb. From PBMCs, RNA was extracted and then used to make the TCR library. The authors built TCR beta libraries using iRepertoire HTBI primers and Arm-PCR of CDR3 regions. TCRdb itself ran the multiplex PCR reads through MiXCR, one entry per CDR3 protein. The sample consists of hundreds of thousands of distinct CDR3 sequences, less than 25% of them appearing once. This sample comprised peripheral blood mononuclear cells (PBMCs), obtained when the disease was refractory, from a patient treated with antithyroid drugs. These receptors came from a female donor with Graves disease.

The rearrangement uses TRBV6-1 and TRBJ1-1; TRBD1 matches 8 bases. Germline values: CDR1 MNHNS, CDR2 SASEGT. V lost 6 bases to trimming and J lost 4 bases; unmatched junction nucleotides: 4. There are 13 residues in the CDR3. CDR3 coding DNA: TGTGCCAGCAGCAGGGGGCAGGTCACTGAAGCTTTCTTT. It yields the protein CASSRGQVTEAFF.

This clonotype appeared many times. The chain uses TRBV27 and TRBJ1-1, with 8 bases aligning to TRBD1. The V gene end was trimmed by 6 bases and the J gene end by 0 bases; junction bases not matched to a gene: 3. CDR1 MNHEY and CDR2 SMNVEV come from the germline V gene (reference sequence). The CDR3 length is 14 residues. In DNA form, the CDR3 reads TGTGCCAGCAGGGTACAGGGGGTGAACACTGAAGCTTTCTTT. The encoded protein is CASRVQGVNTEAFF.

The sample holds many counts of this clonotype. The chain employs TRBV12-3 or TRBV12-4 and TRBJ2-7; D ambiguous. This CDR3 is built from 14 residues. Trimming shortened V by 4 bases and J by 3 bases, and 13 bases separated the two germline ends. The CDR3: CASSYSWAGYEQYF. CDR3 bases: TGTGCCAGCAGTTACTCCTGGGCAGGCTACGAGCAGTACTTC.